This T cell receptor beta chain was captured by sequencing in a study of shared clonotypes between healthy human individuals. Findings of the study overall: Non-shared clonotypes were found to have lower generation probabilities than the clonotypes that were shared by all four of the sorted-subset donors. Compared with memory subsets, naive subsets generally had larger estimated richness.

As to this clone: Antigen unknown.

V shed 2 bases and J shed 1 base, with 5 bases lying between them. The germline CDR1 and CDR2 sequences are MNHNS and SASEGT. The CDR3 consists of 13 residues. Assay execution proceeded at the deep level. Measured with immunoSEQ multiplex PCR; TCRdb has only the in-frame clones, and not every one. The sample shows about 1.1 million clones, around 78% of them seen only once. V and J are TRBV6-1 and TRBJ1-1; D is undetermined. Sample: memory CD4+ T cells from PBMCs. The subset denotes: CD45RA-negative fraction. The receptor comes from a young man in good health. Some clones in this sample may be carry-over from other donors' samples. The CDR3 reads CASSEKPNTEAFF. As DNA, the CDR3 is TGTGCCAGCAGTGAAAAGCCGAACACTGAAGCTTTCTTT.